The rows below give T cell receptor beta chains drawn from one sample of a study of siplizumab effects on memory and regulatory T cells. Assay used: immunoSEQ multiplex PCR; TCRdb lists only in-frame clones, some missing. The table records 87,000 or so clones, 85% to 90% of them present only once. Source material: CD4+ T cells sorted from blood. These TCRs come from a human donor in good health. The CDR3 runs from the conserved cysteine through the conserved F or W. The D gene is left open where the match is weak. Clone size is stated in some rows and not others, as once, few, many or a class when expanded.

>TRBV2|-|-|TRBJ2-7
CASSESPATEQYF
TGTGCCAGCAGTGAAAGTCCGGCGACCGAGCAGTACTTC
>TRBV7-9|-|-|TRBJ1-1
CASSLWQTTEAFF
TGTGCCAGCAGCTTATGGCAGACCACTGAAGCTTTCTTT
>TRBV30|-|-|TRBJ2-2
CAWSASMTGELFF
TGTGCCTGGAGTGCCTCCATGACCGGGGAGCTGTTTTTT
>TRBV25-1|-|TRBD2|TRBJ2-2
CASSPVGGRTGELFF
TGTGCCAGCAGCCCCGTGGGCGGGAGGACCGGGGAGCTGTTTTTT
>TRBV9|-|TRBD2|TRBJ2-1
CASSSGLGLAEYNEQFF
TGTGCCAGCAGCTCCGGGCTTGGGCTAGCGGAGTACAATGAGCAGTTCTTC
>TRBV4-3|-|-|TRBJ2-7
CASSRDNAYEQYF
TGCGCCAGCAGCCGAGACAACGCCTACGAGCAGTACTTC
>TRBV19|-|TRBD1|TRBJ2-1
CASSIVLGQGANEQFF
TGTGCCAGTAGTATAGTCTTGGGACAGGGGGCCAATGAGCAGTTCTTC
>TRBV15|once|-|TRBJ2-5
CATSRLSQETQYF
TGTGCCACCAGCAGGCTTTCACAAGAGACCCAGTACTTC
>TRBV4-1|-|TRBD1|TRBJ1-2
CASSLQEGQTRGGYTF
TGCGCCAGCAGCCTCCAAGAGGGACAGACTCGTGGAGGCTACACCTTC
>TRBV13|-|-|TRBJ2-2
CASRHRSQRVNTGELFF
TGTGCCAGCAGACACCGGTCCCAACGGGTGAACACCGGGGAGCTGTTTTTT
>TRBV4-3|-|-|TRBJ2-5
CASSLIGGQETQYF
TGCGCCAGCAGCCTTATTGGCGGCCAAGAGACCCAGTACTTC
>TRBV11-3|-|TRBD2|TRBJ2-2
CASSLDRWGLAGAGELFF
TGTGCCAGCAGCTTAGATCGGTGGGGACTAGCGGGAGCCGGGGAGCTGTTTTTT
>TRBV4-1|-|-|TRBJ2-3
CASSQGPASSTDTQYF
TGCGCCAGCAGCCAAGGGCCCGCCTCTAGCACAGATACGCAGTATTTT